The clone carrying this T cell receptor beta chain was seen ten or more times. For the library, individual cDNA molecules each received unique molecular identifiers. TCRdb ran MiXCR on the RACE reads and lists one entry per CDR3 protein. The sample carries 370,000 or so distinct CDR3 sequences, around 4.8% recorded once. Time point: patch test 1, 2 weeks after DPC sensitization. Noted treatment: therapeutic diphenylcyclopropenone sensitization with weekly scalp DPC. Total RNA was isolated from unfractionated whole blood. This record belongs to a study of human T cells and chemical hapten exposure. Between the trimmed V and J ends, which lost 5 bases and 3 bases, there was a span of 8 bases. The length of the CDR3 is 12 residues. Germline assignment: CDR1 SGHNT and CDR2 YENEEA.

The source was whole blood, collected in connection with sensitization to the hapten diphenylcyclopropenone (DPC). V is TRBV11-3 and J is TRBJ2-7, with unresolved D. The clonotype originates from a woman between 45 and 65 years old with alopecia areata. Some clones in this sample may be carry-over from other donors' samples. The DNA for the CDR3 is TGTGCCAGCAGCCTCCAGTTCTACGAGCAGTACTTC. It is translated as CASSLQFYEQYF.